This entry describes one TCR beta chain. No cognate antigen has been identified for it. No clone much larger than this one lies a single base away; base qualities are absent. Whole blood was collected in K2EDTA tubes by collaborating institutions according to the institutions' own protocols. Collaborator samples were shipped for TCRbeta analysis as frozen whole blood, isolated PBMCs, or DNA extracted from either sample type. This entry belongs to a study of blood T cell repertoires in COVID-19 (dated by TCRdb to the early 2020s). For context, the study as a whole: The collaborator samples originated in the United States, Italy and Spain and spanned the acute and convalescent phases of COVID-19. The material from the prospective study consisted of cDNA or gDNA derived from T cells, B-cell-depleted T cells, or PBMCs. Subjects who had been exposed to COVID-19, were actively infected with it, or had recovered from it provided the deeply sampled blood TCRbeta repertoires that made up the dataset. The repertoires were made available in a free public database intended to serve as a resource for research on the immune response to SARS-CoV-2. Samples were obtained from the ongoing ImmuneRACE study (first 160 participants) and from 950 to 1,500 subjects provided by 6 global collaborators. Sample metadata almost always included a de-identified subject ID, COVID-19 status, age in years and sex. HLA class I and class II types, where available, came from metadata supplied by the sample provider rather than from assay-based typing.

The CDR3 runs 13 amino acids, cysteine and valine included. Only the CDR3 part of the read is kept: 39 bases, read in frame from the first base. V loses 6 bases at its end and J loses 5 bases; junction bases beyond the gene matches: 3. From the germline V gene, CDR1 is ENHRY and CDR2 is SYGVKD. TCRbeta CDR3 regions were amplified from genomic DNA using the immunoSEQ Assay, a bias-controlled multiplex PCR. Under the source paper's analysis protocol: Within the assay, amplification of reference gene primers was used to estimate how many nucleated cells each sample contained. Sequence reads were collapsed and filtered to measure the absolute abundance of every unique TCRbeta CDR3 rearrangement. For each sample, productive Simpson clonality was calculated as the square root of Simpson's diversity index across productive rearrangements. TCRdb mirrors the immuneACCESS table, restricted to in-frame sequences. Some clones are absent from its copies; in checked studies, under half trace to an unresolved V gene, and the reason for the others is unknown. V and J calls and clone size are those listed in that table; D and trimming were worked out from the DNA. Across this sample there are some 80,000 clones, with about 85% seen only once. Clones ranked in the top ten supply 15% to 20% of the sample.

Paper-wide results and their limitations: Clinical and demographic metadata were provided uncurated, with the amount varying by source and participant.

The sequencing input was peripheral blood. In this chain, TRBV10-3 is recombined with TRBJ2-7, with 11 junctional bases fitting TRBD1. This TCR was recovered from a man of 80 years or more with active or convalescent COVID-19. In nucleotide form, the sequence is TGTGCCATCAGAGGACAGGGGGCTAACGAGCAGTACGTC. Its product reads: CAIRGQGANEQYV.